This T cell receptor beta chain originates from a study of T-cell memory formation after mild COVID-19. Study outcomes and limitations: Clones shrinking between day 15 and 85 showed a balanced CD4/CD8 split, and those that grew later tilted toward CD4+.

Looked up from germline, CDR1 is MGHRA and CDR2 is YSYEKL. V was pared by 4 bases and J by 1 base, with 16 bases between. The CDR3 totals 16 residues. Comments on this clonotype: Its target is not known.

Sample barcodes and UMIs were carried by the TCR alpha and TCR beta cDNA libraries that 5'RACE generated with constant-segment primers. A single record per CDR3 protein comes from TCRdb applying MiXCR to the 5' RACE reads. Among 150,000 to 200,000 distinct CDR3 sequences listed, roughly 31% were seen once. The sequence was collected from an adult woman who had mild COVID-19 (a few samples of this study predate the infection). Cell type and time point are not known. The chain couples TRBV4-1 to TRBJ1-1; D unclear. Sequencing was done on a sample of PBMCs or a T cell subset sorted from them (not recorded which). The CDR3 region is CASSPGFPRPNTEAFF. As DNA, the CDR3 is TGCGCCAGCAGCCCCGGGTTCCCACGGCCGAACACTGAAGCTTTCTTT.